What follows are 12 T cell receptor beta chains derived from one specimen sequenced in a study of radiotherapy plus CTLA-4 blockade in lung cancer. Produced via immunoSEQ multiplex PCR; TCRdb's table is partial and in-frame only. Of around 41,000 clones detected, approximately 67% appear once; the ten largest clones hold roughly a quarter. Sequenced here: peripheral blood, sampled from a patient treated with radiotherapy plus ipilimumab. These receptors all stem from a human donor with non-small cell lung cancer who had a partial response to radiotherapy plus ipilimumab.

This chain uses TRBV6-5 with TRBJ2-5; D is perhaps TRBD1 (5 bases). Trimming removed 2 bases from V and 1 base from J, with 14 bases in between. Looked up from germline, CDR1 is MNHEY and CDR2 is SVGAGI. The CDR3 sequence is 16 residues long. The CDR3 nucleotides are TGTGCCAGCAGTTACCCAGTTGGACAAGCCCAAGAGACCCAGTACTTC. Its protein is CASSYPVGQAQETQYF.

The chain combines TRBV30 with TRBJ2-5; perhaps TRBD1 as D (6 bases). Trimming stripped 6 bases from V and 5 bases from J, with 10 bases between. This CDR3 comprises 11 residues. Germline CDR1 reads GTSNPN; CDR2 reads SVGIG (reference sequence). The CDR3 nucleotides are TGTGCCTGCAGGGGCGGGGAGACCCAGTACTTC. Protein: CACRGGETQYF.

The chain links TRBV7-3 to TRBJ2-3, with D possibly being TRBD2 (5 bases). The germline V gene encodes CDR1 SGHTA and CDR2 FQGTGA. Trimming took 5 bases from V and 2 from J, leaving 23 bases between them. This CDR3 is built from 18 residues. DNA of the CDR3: TGTGCCAGCAGCCAAACCCATCTGAGGGTCTCTCCCACAGATACGCAGTATTTT. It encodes CASSQTHLRVSPTDTQYF. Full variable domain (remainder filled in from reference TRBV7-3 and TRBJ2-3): GAGVSQTPSNKVTEKGKYVELRCDPISGHTALYWYRQSLGQGPEFLIYFQGTGAADDSGLPNDRFFAVRPEGSVSTLKIQRTERGDSAVYLCASSQTHLRVSPTDTQYFGPGTRLTVL.

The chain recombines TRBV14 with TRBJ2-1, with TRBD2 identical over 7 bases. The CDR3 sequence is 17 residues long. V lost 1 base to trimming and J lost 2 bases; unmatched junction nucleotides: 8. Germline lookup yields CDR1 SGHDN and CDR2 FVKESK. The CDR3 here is CASSQGILLATYNEQFF. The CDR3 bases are TGTGCCAGCAGCCAAGGCATACTACTAGCGACCTACAATGAGCAGTTCTTC.

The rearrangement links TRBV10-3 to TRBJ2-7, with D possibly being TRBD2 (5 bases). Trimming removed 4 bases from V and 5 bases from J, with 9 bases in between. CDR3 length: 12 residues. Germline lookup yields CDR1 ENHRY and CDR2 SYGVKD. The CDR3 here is CAISGLLDEQYF. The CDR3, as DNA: TGTGCCATCAGTGGCCTACTAGACGAGCAGTACTTC.

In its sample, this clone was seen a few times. The CDR3 bases are TGTGCCAGCAGCGGGCCAGGGCGGGAGCAGTACTTC. Translation: CASSGPGREQYF. The J gene is TRBJ2-7, the V gene TRBV5-4, with a tentative D call TRBD1 (5 bases). V was clipped by 4 bases and J by 7 bases, with 12 bases between them. This CDR3 spans 12 amino acids. Germline V gene sequence: CDR1 SGHNT, CDR2 YYREEE (reference sequence). The variable domain in full, with the rest retrieved from reference TRBV5-4 and TRBJ2-7, is ETGVTQSPTHLIKTRGQQVTLRCSSQSGHNTVSWYQQALGQGPQFIFQYYREEENGRGNFPPRFSGLQFPNYSSELNVNALELDDSALYLCASSGPGREQYFGPGTRLTVT.

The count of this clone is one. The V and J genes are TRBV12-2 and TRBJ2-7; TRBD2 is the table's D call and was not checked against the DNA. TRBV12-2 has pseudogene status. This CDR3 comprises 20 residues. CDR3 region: CASRLARVWAPSVYSYEQYF. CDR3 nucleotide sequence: TGTGCAAGTCGCTTAGCAAGAGTTTGGGCGCCTAGCGTTTACTCCTACGAGCAGTACTTC.

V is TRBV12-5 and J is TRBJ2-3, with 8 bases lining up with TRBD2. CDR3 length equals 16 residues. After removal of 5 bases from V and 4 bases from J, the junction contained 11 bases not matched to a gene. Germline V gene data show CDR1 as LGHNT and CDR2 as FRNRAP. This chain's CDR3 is CASGRGPGLVADTQYF. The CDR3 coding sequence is TGTGCTAGTGGTCGGGGTCCGGGACTAGTAGCAGATACGCAGTATTTT.

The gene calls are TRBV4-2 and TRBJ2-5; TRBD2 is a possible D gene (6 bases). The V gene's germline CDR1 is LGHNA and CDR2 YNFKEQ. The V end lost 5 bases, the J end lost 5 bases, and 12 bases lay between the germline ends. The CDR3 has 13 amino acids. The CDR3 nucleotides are TGTGCCAGCAGCTCGGGGGTAGAGGAGACCCAGTACTTC. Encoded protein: CASSSGVEETQYF.

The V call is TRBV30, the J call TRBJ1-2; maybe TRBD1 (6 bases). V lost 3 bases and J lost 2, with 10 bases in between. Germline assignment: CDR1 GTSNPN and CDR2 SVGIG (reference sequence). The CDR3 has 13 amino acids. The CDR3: CAWRGARNYGYTF. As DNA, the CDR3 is TGTGCCTGGAGGGGGGCGCGGAACTATGGCTACACCTTC. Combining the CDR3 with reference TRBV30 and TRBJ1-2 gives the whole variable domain SQTIHQWPATLVQPVGSPLSLECTVEGTSNPNLYWYRQAAGRGLQLLFYSVGIGQISSEVPQNLSASRPQDRQFILSSKKLLLSDSGFYLCAWRGARNYGYTFGSGTRLTVV.

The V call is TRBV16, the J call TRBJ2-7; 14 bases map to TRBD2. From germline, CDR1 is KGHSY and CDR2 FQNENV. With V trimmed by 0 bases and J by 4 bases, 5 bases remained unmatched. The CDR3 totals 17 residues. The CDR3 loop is CASSQSGTSGSLYEQYF. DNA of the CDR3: TGTGCCAGCAGCCAATCGGGGACTAGCGGGAGTCTTTACGAGCAGTACTTC.

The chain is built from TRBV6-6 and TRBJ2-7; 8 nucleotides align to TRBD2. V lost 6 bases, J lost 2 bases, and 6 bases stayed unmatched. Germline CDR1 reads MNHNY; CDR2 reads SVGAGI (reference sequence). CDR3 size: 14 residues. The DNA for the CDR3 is TGTGCCAGCAGATTGACTAGCGAGACCTACGAGCAGTACTTC. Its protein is CASRLTSETYEQYF.